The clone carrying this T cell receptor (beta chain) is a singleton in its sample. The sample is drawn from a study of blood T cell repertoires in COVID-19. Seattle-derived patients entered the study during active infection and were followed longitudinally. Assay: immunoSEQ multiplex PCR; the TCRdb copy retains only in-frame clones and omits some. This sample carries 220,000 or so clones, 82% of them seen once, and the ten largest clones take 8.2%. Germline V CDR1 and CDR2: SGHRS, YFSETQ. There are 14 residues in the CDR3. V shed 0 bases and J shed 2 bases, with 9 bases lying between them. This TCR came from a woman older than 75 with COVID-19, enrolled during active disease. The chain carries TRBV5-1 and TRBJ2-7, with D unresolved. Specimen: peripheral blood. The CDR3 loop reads CASSLGDITYEQYF. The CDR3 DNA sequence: TGCGCCAGCAGCTTGGGAGACATCACCTACGAGCAGTACTTC.